This T cell receptor beta chain was found in a study of T-cell reconstitution after alpha-beta-depleted transplantation in children. TCRbeta library preparation incorporated unique molecular identifiers. TCRdb reprocessed the PCR reads via MiXCR and lists one record per CDR3 protein. The table lists some 550,000 distinct CDR3 sequences, approximately 16% of them singletons, with 3.3% in the top ten. Per the germline V gene, CDR1 is KGHSH and CDR2 is LQKENI. J gave up 3 bases and V 1 base, and 5 bases lay outside the gene matches. This CDR3 is 16 amino acids long. Specimen: PBMCs from the stem cell graft donor, collected from the stem cell graft. This rearrangement joins TRBV18 to TRBJ2-1, with 8 bases matching TRBD1. This receptor was identified in a human donor who donated a stem cell graft to a child with acute lymphoblastic leukemia. The CDR3: CASSPQRQGIYNEQFF. The CDR3 DNA is TGTGCCAGCTCACCACAGAGACAGGGGATCTACAATGAGCAGTTCTTC.